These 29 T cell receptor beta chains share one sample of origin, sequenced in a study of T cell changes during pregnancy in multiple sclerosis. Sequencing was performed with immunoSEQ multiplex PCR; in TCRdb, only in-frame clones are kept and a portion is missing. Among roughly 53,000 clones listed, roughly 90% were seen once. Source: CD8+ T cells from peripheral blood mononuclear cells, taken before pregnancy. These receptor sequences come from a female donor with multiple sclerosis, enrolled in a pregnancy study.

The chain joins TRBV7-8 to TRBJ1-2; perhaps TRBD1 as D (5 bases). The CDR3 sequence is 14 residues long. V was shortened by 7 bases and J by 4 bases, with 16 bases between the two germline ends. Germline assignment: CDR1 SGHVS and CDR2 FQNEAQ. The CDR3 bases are TGTGCCAGCACGCCTGGGGGGAAACTCTATGGCTACACCTTC. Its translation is CASTPGGKLYGYTF. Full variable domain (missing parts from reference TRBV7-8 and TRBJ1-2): GAGVSQSPRYKVAKRGQDVALRCDPISGHVSLFWYQQALGQGPEFLTYFQNEAQLDKSGLPSDRFFAERPEGSVSTLKIQRTQQEDSAVYLCASTPGGKLYGYTFGSGTRLTVV.

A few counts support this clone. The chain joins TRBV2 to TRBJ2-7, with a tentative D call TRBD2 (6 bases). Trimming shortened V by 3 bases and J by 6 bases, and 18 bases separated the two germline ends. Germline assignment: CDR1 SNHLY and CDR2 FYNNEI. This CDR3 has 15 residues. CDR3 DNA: TGTGCCAGCAGTGACCTGGCGGGGTCCTCCGGCGAGCAGTACTTC. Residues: CASSDLAGSSGEQYF. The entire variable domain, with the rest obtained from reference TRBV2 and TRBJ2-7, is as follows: EPEVTQTPSHQVTQMGQEVILRCVPISNHLYFYWYRQILGQKVEFLVSFYNNEISEKSEIFDDQFSVERPDGSNFTLKIRSTKLEDSAMYFCASSDLAGSSGEQYFGPGTRLTVT.

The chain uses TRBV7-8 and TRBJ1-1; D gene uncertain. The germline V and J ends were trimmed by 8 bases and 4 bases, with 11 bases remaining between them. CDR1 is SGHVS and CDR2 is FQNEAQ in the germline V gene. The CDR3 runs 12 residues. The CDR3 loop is CASRGFATEAFF. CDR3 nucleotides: TGTGCCAGCCGGGGTTTCGCCACTGAAGCTTTCTTT. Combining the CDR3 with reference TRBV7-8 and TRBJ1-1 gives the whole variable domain GAGVSQSPRYKVAKRGQDVALRCDPISGHVSLFWYQQALGQGPEFLTYFQNEAQLDKSGLPSDRFFAERPEGSVSTLKIQRTQQEDSAVYLCASRGFATEAFFGQGTRLTVV.

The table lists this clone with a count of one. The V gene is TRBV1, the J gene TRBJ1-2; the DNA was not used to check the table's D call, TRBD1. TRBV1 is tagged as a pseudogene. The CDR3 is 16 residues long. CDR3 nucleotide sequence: TGCACCAGCAGCCCTCTGCGGGACAGAGAAGACTATGGCTACACCTTC. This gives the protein CTSSPLRDREDYGYTF.

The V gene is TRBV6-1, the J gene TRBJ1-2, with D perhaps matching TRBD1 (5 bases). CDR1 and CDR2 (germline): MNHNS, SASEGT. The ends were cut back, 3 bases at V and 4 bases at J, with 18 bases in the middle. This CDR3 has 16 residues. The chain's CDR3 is CASSEGGYSGFYGYTF. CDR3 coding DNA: TGTGCCAGCAGTGAGGGGGGGTACAGTGGGTTCTATGGCTACACCTTC.

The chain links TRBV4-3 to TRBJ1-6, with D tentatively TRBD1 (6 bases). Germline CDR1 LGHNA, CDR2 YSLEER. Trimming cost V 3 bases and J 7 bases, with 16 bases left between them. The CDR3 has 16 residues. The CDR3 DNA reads TGCGCCAGCAGCCAGGGGGCGGTGCAGCTCAATTCACCCCTCCACTTT. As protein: CASSQGAVQLNSPLHF.

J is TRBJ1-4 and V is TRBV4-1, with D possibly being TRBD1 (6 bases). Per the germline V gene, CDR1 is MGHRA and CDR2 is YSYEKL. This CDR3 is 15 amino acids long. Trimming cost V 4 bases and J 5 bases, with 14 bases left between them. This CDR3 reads CASSLLQGGNEKLFF. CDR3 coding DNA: TGCGCCAGCAGCCTCCTACAGGGTGGGAATGAAAAACTGTTTTTT.

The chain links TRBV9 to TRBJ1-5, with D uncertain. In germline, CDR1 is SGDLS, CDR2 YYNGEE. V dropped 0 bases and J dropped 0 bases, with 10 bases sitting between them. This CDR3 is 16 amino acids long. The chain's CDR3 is CASSVGGSGSNQPQHF. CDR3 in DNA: TGTGCCAGCAGCGTAGGAGGGTCAGGTAGCAATCAGCCCCAGCATTTT.

CDR3 nucleotide sequence: TGTGCCAGCTCACCACCCACAGGGAATGGGGAGCAGTACTTC. As protein: CASSPPTGNGEQYF. The V gene is TRBV18, the J gene TRBJ2-7; tentative D call: TRBD1 (6 bases). Trimming shortened V by 0 bases and J by 7 bases, and 13 bases separated the two germline ends. Germline lookup yields CDR1 KGHSH and CDR2 LQKENI. This CDR3 has 14 amino acids.

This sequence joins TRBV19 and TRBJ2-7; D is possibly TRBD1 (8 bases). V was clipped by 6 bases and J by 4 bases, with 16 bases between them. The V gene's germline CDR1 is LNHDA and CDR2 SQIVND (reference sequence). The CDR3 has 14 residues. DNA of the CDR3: TGTGCCAGTAGCGAACAGGGGGGGGGTTACGAGCAGTACTTC. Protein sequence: CASSEQGGGYEQYF.

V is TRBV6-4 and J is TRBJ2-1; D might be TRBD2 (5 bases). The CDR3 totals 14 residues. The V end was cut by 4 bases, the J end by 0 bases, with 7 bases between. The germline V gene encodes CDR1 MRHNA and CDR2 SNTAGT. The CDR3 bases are TGTGCCAGCAGTGGAGGGAGCTCCTACAATGAGCAGTTCTTC. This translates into CASSGGSSYNEQFF.

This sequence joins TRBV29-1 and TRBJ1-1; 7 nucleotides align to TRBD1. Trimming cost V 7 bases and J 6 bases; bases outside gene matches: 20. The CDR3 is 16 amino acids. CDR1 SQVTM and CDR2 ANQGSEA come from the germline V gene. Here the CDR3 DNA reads TGCAGCGACAGAAGGGGGCTGTGGGGTTTTAATGCTGAAGCTTTCTTT. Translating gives CSDRRGLWGFNAEAFF. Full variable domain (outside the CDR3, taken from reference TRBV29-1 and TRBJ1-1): SAVISQKPSRDICQRGTSLTIQCQVDSQVTMMFWYRQQPGQSLTLIATANQGSEATYESGFVIDKFPISRPNLTFSTLTVSNMSPEDSSIYLCSDRRGLWGFNAEAFFGQGTRLTVV.

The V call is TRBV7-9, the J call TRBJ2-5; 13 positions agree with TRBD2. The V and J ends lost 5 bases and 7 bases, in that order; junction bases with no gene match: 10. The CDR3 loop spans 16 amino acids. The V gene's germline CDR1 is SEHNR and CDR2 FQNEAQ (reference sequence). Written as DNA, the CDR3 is TGTGCCAGCAGCGGGACTAGCGGGGCCGCGCGTGGGACCCAGTACTTC. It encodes CASSGTSGAARGTQYF.

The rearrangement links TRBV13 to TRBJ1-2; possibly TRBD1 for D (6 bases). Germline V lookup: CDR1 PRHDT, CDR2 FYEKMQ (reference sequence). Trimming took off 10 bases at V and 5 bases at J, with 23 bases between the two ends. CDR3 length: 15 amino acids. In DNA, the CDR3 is TGTGCCACCGCCCATGGGGGCAGGGGCTTTTATGGCTACACCTTC. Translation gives CATAHGGRGFYGYTF.

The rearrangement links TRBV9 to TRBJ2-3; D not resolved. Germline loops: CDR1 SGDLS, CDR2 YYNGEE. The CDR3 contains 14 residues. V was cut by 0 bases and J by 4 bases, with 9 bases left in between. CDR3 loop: CASSVVGAPDTQYF. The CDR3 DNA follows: TGTGCCAGCAGCGTAGTAGGAGCTCCAGATACGCAGTATTTT.

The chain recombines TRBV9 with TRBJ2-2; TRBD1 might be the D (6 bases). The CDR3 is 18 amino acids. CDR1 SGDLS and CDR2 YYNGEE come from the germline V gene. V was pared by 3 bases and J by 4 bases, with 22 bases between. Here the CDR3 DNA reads TGTGCCAGCAGCGCTGGCCTCCAGGGGCGTTCGGGCACCGGGGAGCTGTTTTTT. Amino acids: CASSAGLQGRSGTGELFF.

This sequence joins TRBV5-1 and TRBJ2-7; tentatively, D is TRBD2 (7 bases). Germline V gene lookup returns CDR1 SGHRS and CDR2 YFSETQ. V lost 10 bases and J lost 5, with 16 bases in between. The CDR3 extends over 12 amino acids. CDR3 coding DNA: TGCGCCTCCCGGGGGGCGGCGAACGAGCAGTACTTC. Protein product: CASRGAANEQYF.

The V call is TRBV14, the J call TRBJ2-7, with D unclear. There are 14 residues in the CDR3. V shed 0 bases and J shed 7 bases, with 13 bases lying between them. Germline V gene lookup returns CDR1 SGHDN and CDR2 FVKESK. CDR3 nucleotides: TGTGCCAGCAGCCAAGAGGTGGAGTCCTGGGAGCAGTACTTC. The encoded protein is CASSQEVESWEQYF.

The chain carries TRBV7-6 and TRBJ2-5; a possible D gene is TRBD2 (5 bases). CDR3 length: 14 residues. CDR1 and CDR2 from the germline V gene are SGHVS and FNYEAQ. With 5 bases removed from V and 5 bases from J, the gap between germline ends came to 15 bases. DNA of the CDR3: TGTGCCAGCAGCCCTCCGAGGACTCGGGAGACCCAGTACTTC. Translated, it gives CASSPPRTRETQYF.

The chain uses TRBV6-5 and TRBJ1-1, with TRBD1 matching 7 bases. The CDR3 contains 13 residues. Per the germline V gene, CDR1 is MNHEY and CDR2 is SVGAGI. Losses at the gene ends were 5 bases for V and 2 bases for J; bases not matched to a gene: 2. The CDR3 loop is CASSRQGNTEAFF. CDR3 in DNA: TGTGCCAGCAGTAGACAGGGTAACACTGAAGCTTTCTTT.

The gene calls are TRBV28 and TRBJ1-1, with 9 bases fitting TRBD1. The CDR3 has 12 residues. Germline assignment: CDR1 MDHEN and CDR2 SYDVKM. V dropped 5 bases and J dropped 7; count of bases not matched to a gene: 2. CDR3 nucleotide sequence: TGTGCCAGCAGTGACAGGGGGATTGAAGCTTTCTTT. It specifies CASSDRGIEAFF.

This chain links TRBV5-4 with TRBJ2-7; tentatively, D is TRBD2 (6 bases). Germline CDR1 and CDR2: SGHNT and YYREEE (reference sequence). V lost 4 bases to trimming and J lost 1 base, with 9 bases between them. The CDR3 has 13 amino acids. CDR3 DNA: TGTGCCAGCAGCGAGGGAGGATCCTACGAGCAGTACTTC. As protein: CASSEGGSYEQYF.

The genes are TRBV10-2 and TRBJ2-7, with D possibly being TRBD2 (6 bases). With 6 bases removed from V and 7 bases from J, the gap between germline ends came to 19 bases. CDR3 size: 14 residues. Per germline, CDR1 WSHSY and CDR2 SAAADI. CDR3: CASRQSSDGKEQYF. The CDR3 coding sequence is TGCGCCAGCAGGCAGTCTAGCGACGGGAAAGAGCAGTACTTC.

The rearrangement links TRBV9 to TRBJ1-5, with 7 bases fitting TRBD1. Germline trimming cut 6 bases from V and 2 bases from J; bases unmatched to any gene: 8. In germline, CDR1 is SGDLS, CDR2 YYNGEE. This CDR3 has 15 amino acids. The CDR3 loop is CASTPGGTGNQPQHF. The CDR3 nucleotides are TGTGCCAGCACCCCGGGCGGGACAGGCAATCAGCCCCAGCATTTT.

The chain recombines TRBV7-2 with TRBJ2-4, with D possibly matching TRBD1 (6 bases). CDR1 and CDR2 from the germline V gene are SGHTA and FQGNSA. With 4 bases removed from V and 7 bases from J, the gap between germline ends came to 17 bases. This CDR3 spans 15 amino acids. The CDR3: CASSSAVDRFNIQYF. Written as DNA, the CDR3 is TGTGCCAGCAGCTCGGCCGTAGACAGGTTCAACATTCAGTACTTC.

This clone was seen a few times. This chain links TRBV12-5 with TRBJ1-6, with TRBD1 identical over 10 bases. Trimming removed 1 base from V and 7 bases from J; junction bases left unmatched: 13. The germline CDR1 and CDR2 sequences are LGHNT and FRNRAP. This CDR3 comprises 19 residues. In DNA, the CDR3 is TGTGCTAGTGGTTTGGATACCGGGACAGGGGTCCTCTGGAATTCACCCCTCCACTTT. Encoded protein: CASGLDTGTGVLWNSPLHF.

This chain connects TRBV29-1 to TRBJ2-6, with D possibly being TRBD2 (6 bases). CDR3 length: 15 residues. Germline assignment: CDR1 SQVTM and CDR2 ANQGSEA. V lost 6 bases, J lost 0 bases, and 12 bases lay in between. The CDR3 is CSVGLGGSGANVLTF. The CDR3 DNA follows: TGCAGCGTGGGACTCGGGGGCTCTGGGGCCAACGTCCTGACTTTC.

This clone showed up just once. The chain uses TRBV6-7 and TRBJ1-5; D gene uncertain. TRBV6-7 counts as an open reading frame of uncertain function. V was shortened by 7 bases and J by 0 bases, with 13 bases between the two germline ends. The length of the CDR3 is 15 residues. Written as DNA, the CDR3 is TGTGCCAGCACCTCCCGGGAGGGTAGCAATCAGCCCCAGCATTTT. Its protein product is CASTSREGSNQPQHF.

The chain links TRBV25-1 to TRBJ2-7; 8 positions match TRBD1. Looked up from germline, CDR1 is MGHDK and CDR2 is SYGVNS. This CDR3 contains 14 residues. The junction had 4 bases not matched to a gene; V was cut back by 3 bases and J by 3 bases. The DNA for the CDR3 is TGTGCCAGCAGTGACCGGGACAGGCACTACGAGCAGTACTTC. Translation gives CASSDRDRHYEQYF.